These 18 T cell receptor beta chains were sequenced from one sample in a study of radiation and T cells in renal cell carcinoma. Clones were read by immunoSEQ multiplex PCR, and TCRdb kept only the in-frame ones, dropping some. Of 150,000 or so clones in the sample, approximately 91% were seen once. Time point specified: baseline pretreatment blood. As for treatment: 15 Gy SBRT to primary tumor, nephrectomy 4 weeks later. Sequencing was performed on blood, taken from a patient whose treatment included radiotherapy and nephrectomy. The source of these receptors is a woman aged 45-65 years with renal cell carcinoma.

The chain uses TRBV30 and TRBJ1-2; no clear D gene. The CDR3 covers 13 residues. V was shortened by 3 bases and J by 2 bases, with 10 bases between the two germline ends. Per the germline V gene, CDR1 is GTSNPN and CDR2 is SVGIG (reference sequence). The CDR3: CAWRAGINYGYTF. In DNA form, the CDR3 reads TGTGCCTGGAGGGCAGGAATAAACTATGGCTACACCTTC.

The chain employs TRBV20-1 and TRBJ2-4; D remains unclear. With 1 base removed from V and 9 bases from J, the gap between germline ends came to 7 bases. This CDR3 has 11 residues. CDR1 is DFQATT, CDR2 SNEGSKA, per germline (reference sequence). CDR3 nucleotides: TGCAGTGCTAGAGTTACCCGCATTCAGTACTTC. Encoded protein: CSARVTRIQYF.

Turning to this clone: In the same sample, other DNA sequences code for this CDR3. The CDR3 region has the DNA TGTGCCAGCAGCCTAGGGGGTTATAGCAATCAGCCCCAGCATTTT. The encoded protein is CASSLGGYSNQPQHF. V is TRBV7-9 and J is TRBJ1-5; D possibly corresponds to TRBD1 (6 bases). The V and J ends lost 5 bases and 0 bases respectively, with 11 bases between them. Looked up from germline, CDR1 is SEHNR and CDR2 is FQNEAQ (reference sequence). This CDR3 spans 15 amino acids.

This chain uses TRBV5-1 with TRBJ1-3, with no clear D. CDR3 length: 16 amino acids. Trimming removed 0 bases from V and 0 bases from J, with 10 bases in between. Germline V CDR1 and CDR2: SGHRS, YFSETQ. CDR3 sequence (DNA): TGCGCCAGCAGCTTGGATGGGCCTCGCTCTGGAAACACCATATATTTT. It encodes CASSLDGPRSGNTIYF.

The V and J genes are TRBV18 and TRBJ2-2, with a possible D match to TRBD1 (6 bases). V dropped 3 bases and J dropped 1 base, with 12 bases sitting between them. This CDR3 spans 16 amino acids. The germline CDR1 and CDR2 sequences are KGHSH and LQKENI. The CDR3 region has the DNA TGTGCCAGCTCACCTGTGTCACAGGGGAACACCGGGGAGCTGTTTTTT. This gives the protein CASSPVSQGNTGELFF.

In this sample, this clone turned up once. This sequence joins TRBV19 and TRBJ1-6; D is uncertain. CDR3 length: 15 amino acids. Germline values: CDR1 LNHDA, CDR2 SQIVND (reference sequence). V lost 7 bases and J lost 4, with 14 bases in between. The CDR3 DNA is TGTGCCAGTATCCCCCGGTGGGATTATAATTCACCCCTCCACTTT. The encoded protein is CASIPRWDYNSPLHF.

This chain's CDR3 is CASSLTTGGAFDEQFF. CDR3 nucleotide sequence: TGCGCCAGCAGCCTAACTACAGGGGGCGCATTTGATGAGCAGTTCTTC. The rearrangement links TRBV5-1 to TRBJ2-1, with 9 bases that match TRBD1. The CDR3 spans 16 residues. The ends lost 4 bases at V and 8 bases at J; junction bases unmatched: 13. CDR1 is SGHRS and CDR2 is YFSETQ in the germline V gene.

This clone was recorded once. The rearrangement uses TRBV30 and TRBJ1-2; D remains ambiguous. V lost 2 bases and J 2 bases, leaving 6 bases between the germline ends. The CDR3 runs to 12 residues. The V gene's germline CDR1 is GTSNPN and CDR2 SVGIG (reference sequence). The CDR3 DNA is TGTGCCTGGAGTATAGGAAACTATGGCTACACCTTC. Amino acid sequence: CAWSIGNYGYTF.

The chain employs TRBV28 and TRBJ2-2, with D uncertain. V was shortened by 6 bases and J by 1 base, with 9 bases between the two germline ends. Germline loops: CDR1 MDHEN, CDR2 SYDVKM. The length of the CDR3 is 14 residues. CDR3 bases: TGTGCCAGCAGGAGAGATTTGAACACCGGGGAGCTGTTTTTT. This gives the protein CASRRDLNTGELFF.

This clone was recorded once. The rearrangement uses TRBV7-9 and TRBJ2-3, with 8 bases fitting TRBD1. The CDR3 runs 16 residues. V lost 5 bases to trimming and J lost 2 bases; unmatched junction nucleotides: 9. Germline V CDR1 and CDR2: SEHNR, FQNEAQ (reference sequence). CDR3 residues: CASSRWTGISTDTQYF. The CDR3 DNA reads TGTGCCAGCAGCCGATGGACAGGGATTTCCACAGATACGCAGTATTTT.

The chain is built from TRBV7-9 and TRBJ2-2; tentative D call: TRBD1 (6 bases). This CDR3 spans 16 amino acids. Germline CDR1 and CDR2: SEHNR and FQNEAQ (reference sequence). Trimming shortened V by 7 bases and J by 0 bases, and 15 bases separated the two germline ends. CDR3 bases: TGTGCCAGCACCCCCAAGGACAGCGCGAACACCGGGGAGCTGTTTTTT. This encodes CASTPKDSANTGELFF.

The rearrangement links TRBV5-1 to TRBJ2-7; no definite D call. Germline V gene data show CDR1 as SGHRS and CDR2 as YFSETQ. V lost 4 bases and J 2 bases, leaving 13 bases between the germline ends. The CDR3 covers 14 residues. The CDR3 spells CASSPQVGPYEQYF. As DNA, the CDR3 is TGCGCCAGCAGCCCCCAAGTTGGCCCCTACGAGCAGTACTTC.

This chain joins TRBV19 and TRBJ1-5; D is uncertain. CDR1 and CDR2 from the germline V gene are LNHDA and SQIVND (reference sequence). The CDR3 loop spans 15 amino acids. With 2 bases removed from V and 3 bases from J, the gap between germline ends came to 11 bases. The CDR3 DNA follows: TGTGCCAGTAGTATAATCTCCGGACTCAATCAGCCCCAGCATTTT. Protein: CASSIISGLNQPQHF.

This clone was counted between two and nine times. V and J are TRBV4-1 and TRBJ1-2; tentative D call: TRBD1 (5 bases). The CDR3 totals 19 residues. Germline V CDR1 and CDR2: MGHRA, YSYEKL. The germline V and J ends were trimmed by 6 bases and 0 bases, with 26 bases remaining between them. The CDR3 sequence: CASRGGLRERRETNYGYTF. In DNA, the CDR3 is TGCGCCAGCAGGGGGGGTCTTCGGGAACGCAGAGAAACTAACTATGGCTACACCTTC.

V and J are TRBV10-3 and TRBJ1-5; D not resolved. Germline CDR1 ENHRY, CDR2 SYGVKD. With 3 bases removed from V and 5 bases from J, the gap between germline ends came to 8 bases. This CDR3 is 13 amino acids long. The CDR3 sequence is CAISDLPHQPQHF. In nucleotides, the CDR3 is TGTGCCATCAGTGATCTACCTCATCAGCCCCAGCATTTT.

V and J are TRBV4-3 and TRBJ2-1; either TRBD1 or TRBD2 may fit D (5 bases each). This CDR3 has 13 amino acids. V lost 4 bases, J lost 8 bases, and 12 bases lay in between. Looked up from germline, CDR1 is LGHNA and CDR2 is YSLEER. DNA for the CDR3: TGCGCCAGCAGCCCGGTCAGGGACCATGAGCAGTTCTTC. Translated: CASSPVRDHEQFF.

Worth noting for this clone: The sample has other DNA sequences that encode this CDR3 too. Written as DNA, the CDR3 is TGTGCCAGCAGCGGACAGGGGGCCTACGAGCAGTACTTC. Residues: CASSGQGAYEQYF. The chain uses TRBV9 and TRBJ2-7; 9 bases map to TRBD1. V was pared by 3 bases and J by 2 bases, with 0 bases of the junction left unmatched. Germline assignment: CDR1 SGDLS and CDR2 YYNGEE. The CDR3 length is 13 residues.

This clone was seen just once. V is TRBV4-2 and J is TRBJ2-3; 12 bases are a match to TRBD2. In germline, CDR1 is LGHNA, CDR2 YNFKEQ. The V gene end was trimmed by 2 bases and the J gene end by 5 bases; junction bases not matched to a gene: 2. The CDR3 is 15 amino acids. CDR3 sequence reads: CASSQLAGGRDTQYF. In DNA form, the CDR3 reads TGTGCCAGCAGCCAACTAGCGGGGGGGCGAGATACGCAGTATTTT.